In its sample, the clone carrying this T cell receptor beta chain was seen once. The CDR3 is made up of 16 amino acids. V dropped 4 bases and J dropped 2; count of bases not matched to a gene: 6. Germline V gene lookup returns CDR1 SGHTA and CDR2 FQGNSA. The sample is drawn from a study of CD8+CD57+ T cells in acquired aplastic anemia. Template material for TCR beta VDJ and CDR3 profiling consisted of genomic DNA. TCRdb processed the reads anew with MiXCR; each CDR3 protein has one entry. The sample records roughly 200,000 distinct CDR3 sequences, roughly 65% being singletons. Previously, flow cytometry had revealed CD8+CD57+ cell expansion in the patients chosen for sequencing.

The chain joins TRBV7-2 to TRBJ2-1; 9 bases match TRBD2. The sequenced sample was sorted CD4+, CD8+, or CD8+CD57+ T cells (not recorded which) from PBMCs. This sequence originates from a human donor with aplastic anemia. The CDR3 region has the DNA TGTGCCAGCAGCTGGGGACTAGCTTCCGCCTACAATGAGCAGTTCTTC. Translation: CASSWGLASAYNEQFF.